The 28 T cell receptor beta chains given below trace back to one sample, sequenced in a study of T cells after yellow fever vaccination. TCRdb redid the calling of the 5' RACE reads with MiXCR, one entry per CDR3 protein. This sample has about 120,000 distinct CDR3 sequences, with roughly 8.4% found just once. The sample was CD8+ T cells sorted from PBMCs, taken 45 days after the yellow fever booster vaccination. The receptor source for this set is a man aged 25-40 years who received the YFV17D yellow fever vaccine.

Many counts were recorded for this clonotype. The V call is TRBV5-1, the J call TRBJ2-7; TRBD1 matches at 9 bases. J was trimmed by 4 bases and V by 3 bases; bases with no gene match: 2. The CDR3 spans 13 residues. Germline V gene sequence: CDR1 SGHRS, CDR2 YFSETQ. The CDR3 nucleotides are TGCGCCAGCAGCTCTGACAGGGGGTACGAGCAGTACTTC. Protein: CASSSDRGYEQYF.

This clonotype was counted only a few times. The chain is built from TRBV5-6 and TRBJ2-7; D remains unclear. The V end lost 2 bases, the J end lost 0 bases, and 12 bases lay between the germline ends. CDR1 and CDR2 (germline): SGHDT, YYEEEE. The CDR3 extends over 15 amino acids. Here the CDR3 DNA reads TGTGCCAGCAGCTTCCTGACATCCTCCTCCTACGAGCAGTACTTC. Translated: CASSFLTSSSYEQYF.

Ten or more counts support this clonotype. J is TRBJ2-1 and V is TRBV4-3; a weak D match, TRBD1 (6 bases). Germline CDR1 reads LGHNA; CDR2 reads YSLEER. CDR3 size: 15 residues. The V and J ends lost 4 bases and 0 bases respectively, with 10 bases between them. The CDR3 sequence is CASSLGASSYNEQFF. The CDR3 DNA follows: TGCGCCAGCAGCCTGGGGGCCAGCTCCTACAATGAGCAGTTCTTC.

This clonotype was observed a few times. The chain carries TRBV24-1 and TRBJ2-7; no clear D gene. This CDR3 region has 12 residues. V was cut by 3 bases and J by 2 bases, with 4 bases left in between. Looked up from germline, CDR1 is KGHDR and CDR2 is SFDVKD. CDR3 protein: CATSDLTYEQYF. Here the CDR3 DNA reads TGTGCCACCAGTGATCTTACCTACGAGCAGTACTTC.

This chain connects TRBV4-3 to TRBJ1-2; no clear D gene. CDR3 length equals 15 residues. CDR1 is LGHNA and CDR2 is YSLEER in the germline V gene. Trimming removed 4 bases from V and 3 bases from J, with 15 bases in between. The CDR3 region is CASSPAAGFHYGYTF. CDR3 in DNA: TGCGCCAGCAGCCCTGCGGCGGGTTTTCACTATGGCTACACCTTC.

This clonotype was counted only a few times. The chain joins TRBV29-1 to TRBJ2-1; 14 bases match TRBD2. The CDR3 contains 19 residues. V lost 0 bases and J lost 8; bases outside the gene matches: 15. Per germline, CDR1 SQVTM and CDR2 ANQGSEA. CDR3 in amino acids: CSVEDSGLAGGSYIDEQFF. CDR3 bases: TGCAGCGTTGAAGATTCAGGACTAGCGGGAGGTAGTTATATAGATGAGCAGTTCTTC.

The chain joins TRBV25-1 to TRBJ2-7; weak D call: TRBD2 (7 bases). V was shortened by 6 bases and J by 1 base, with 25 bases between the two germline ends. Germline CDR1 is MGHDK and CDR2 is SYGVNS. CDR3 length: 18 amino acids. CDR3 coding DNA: TGTGCCAGCAGGCAGGGGACGATGGCGGGAGTGGTGTCCTACGAGCAGTACTTC. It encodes CASRQGTMAGVVSYEQYF.

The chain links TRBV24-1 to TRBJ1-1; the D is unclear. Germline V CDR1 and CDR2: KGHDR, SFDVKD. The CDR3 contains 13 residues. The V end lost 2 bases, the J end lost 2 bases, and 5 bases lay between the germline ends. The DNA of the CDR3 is TGTGCCACCAGTGATTCGGGTAACACTGAAGCTTTCTTT. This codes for CATSDSGNTEAFF.

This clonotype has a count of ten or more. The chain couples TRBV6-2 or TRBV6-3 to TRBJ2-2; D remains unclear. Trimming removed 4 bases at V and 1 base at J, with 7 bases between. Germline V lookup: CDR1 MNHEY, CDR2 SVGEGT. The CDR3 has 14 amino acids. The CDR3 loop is CASSFAGNTGELFF. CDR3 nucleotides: TGTGCCAGCAGTTTTGCAGGGAACACCGGGGAGCTGTTTTTT.

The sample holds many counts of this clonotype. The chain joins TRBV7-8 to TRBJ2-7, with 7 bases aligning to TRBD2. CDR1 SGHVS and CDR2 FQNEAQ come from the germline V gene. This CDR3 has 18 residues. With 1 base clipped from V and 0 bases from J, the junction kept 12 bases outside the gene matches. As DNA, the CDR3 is TGTGCCAGCAGCTTAGGGGTACTAGCGACCCCCAGCTCCTACGAGCAGTACTTC. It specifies CASSLGVLATPSSYEQYF.

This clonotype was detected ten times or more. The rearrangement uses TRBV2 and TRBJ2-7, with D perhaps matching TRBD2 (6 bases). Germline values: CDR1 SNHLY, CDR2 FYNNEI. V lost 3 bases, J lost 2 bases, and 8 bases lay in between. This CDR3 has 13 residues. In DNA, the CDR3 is TGTGCCAGCAGTGAGGGCGGGACCTACGAGCAGTACTTC. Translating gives CASSEGGTYEQYF.

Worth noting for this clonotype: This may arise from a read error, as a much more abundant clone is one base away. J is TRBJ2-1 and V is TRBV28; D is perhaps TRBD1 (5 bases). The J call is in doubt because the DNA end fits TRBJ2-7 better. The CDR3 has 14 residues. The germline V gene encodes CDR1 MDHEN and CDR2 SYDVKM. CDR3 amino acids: CASSLDSSYNEQYF. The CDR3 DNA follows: TGTGCCAGCAGTCTCGACAGCTCCTACAATGAGCAGTACTTC.

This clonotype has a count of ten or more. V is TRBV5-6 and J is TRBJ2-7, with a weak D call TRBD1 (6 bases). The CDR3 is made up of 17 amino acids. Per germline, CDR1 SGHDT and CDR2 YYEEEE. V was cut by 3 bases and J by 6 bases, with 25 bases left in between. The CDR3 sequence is CASSSLQGHVDYGEQYF. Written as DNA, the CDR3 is TGTGCCAGCAGCTCGCTACAGGGACACGTCGATTACGGCGAGCAGTACTTC.

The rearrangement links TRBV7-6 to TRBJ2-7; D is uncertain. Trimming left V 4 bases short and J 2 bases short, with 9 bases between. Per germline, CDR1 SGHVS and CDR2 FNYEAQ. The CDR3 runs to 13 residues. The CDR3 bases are TGTGCCAGCAGCTGGGGAAAAGCCTACGAGCAGTACTTC. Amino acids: CASSWGKAYEQYF. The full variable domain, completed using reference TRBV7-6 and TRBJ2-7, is GAGVSQSPRYKVTKRGQDVALRCDPISGHVSLYWYRQALGQGPEFLTYFNYEAQQDKSGLPNDRFSAERPEGSISTLTIQRTEQRDSAMYRCASSWGKAYEQYFGPGTRLTVT.

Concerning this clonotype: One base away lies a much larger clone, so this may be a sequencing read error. CDR3 residues: CASSLNPGLYCYTF. The CDR3 bases are TGTGCCAGCAGCTTAAACCCGGGGTTATATTGCTACACCTTC. The chain employs TRBV7-3 and TRBJ1-2; no clear D. Germline V CDR1 and CDR2: SGHTA, FQGTGA. Trimming took off 1 base at V and 9 bases at J, with 15 bases between the two ends. This CDR3 is built from 14 residues.

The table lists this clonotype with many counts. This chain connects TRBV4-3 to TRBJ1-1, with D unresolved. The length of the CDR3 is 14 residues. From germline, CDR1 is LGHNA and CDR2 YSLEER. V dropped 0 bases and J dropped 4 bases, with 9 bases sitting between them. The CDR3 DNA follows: TGCGCCAGCAGCCAAGACGGTGGGATCACTGAAGCTTTCTTT. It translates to CASSQDGGITEAFF.

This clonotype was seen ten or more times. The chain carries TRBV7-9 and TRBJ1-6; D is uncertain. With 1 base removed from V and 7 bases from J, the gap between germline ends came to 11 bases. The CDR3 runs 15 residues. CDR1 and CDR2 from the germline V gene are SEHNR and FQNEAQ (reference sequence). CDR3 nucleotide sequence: TGTGCCAGCAGCTTAGATGCAGTCCTCAATTCACCCCTCCACTTT. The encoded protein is CASSLDAVLNSPLHF. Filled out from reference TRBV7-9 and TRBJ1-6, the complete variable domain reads DTGVSQNPRHKITKRGQNVTFRCDPISEHNRLYWYRQTLGQGPEFLTYFQNEAQLEKSRLLSDRFSAERPKGSFSTLEIQRTEQGDSAMYLCASSLDAVLNSPLHFGNGTRLTVT.

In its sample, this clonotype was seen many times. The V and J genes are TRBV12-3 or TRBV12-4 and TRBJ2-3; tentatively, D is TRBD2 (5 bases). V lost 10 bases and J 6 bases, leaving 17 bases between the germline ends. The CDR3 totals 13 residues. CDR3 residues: CATSNAGGDTQYF. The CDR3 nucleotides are TGTGCCACCTCCAATGCGGGCGGGGATACGCAGTATTTT.

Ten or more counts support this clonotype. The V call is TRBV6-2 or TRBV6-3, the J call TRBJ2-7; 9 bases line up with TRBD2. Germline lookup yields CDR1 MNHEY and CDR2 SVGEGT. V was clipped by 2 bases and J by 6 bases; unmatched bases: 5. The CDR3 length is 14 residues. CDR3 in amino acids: CASSYAAGGSEQYF. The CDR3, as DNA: TGTGCCAGCAGTTACGCCGCGGGAGGGTCCGAGCAGTACTTC.

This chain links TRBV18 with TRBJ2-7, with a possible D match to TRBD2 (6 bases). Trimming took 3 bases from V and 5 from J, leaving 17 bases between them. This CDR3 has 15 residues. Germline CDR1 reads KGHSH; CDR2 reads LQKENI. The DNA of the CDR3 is TGTGCCAGCTCACCCCCGGAGGGGCGAATGGACGAGCAGTACTTC. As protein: CASSPPEGRMDEQYF.

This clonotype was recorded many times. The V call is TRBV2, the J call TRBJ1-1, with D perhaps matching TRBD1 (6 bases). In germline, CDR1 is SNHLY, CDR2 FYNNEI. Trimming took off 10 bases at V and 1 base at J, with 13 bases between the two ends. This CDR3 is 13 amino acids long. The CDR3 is CAIPGQQNTEAFF. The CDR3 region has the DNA TGTGCCATACCGGGACAACAGAACACTGAAGCTTTCTTT.

The CDR3 DNA reads TGTGCCAGTGCAAAGGGGGGCCCAGACTACGAGCAGTACTTC. Amino acids: CASAKGGPDYEQYF. The chain couples TRBV19 to TRBJ2-7; D is tentatively TRBD1 or TRBD2 (6 bases each). The V end was cut by 8 bases, the J end by 3 bases, with 17 bases between. Germline lookup yields CDR1 LNHDA and CDR2 SQIVND (reference sequence). This CDR3 has 14 amino acids.

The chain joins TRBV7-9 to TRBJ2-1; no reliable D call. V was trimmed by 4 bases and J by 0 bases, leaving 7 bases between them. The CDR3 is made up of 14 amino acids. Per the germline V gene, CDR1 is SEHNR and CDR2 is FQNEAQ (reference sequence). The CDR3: CASSSPSSYNEQFF. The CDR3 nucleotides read TGTGCCAGCAGCTCCCCCAGCTCCTACAATGAGCAGTTCTTC.

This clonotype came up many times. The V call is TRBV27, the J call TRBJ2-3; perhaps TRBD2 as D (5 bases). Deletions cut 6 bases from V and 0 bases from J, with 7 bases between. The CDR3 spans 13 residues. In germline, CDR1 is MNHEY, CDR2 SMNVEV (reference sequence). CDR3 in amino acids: CASRRTSTDTQYF. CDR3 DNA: TGTGCCAGCAGGAGGACTAGCACAGATACGCAGTATTTT.

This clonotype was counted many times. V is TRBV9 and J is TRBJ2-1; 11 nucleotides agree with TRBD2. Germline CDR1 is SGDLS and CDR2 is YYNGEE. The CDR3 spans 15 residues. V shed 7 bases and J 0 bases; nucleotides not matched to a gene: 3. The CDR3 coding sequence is TGTGCCAGCTCTAGCGGGAGGAGCTCCTACAATGAGCAGTTCTTC. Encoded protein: CASSSGRSSYNEQFF.

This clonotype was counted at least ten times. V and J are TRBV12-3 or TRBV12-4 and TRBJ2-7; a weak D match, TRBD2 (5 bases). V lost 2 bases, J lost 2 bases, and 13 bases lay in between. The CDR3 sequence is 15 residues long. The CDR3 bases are TGTGCCAGCAGTTTAATTGCGGGCGCCACCTACGAGCAGTACTTC. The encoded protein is CASSLIAGATYEQYF.

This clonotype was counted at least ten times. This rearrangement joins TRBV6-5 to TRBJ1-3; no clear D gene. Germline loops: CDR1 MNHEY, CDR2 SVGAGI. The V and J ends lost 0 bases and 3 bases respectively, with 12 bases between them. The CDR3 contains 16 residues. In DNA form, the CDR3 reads TGTGCCAGCAGTTACTCGAGCGGGGATCTTGGAAACACCATATATTTT. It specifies CASSYSSGDLGNTIYF.

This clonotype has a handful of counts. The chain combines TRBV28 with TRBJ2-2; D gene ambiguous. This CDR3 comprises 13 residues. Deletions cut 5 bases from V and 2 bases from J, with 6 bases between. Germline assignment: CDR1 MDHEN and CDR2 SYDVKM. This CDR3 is CASSPSNTGELFF. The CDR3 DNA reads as TGTGCCAGCAGTCCCAGTAACACCGGGGAGCTGTTTTTT.